One T cell receptor beta chain is described in this entry. What it binds is not known. The data stem from a study of cytomegalovirus exposure and HLA in healthy donors. In the study overall: It was reported in a later analysis that the roughly 120 validation repertoires used the same platform as the 666 first-cohort repertoires. Findings and caveats of the study: Specificity of a few CMV-associated chains for CMV antigens was verified in vitro. The classifier was said to identify cytomegalovirus status with high specificity and sensitivity. TCR clusters originating in the first cohort tended to co-occur in the 100 to 150 validation repertoires, according to a later analysis.

Libraries were prepared by immunoSEQ multiplex PCR; TCRdb keeps only in-frame clonotypes and omits some of them. The sample shows about 55,000 clones, around 90% of them seen only once. With 5 bases clipped from V and 6 bases from J, the junction kept 3 bases outside the gene matches. The germline V gene encodes CDR1 LNHDA and CDR2 SQIVND (reference sequence). The CDR3 extends over 14 amino acids. The TCR originated in a man younger than 35 in good health and CMV-seronegative. Sequenced sample: PBMCs. This sequence joins TRBV19 and TRBJ1-4; 10 bases map to TRBD1. This chain's CDR3 is CASSVGQGYEKLFF. The CDR3 DNA reads as TGTGCCAGTAGTGTGGGACAGGGGTATGAAAAACTGTTTTTT.